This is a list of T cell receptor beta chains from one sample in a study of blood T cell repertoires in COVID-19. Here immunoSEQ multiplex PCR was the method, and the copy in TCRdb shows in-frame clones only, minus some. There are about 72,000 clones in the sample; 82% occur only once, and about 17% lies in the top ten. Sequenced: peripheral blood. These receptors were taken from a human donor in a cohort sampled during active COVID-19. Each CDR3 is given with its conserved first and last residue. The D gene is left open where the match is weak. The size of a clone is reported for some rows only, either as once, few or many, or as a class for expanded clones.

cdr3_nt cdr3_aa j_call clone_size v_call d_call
TGTGCCAGCAGCCTAGAGAGCGGGGCGCGCACAGATACGCAGTATTTT CASSLESGARTDTQYF TRBJ2-3 NA TRBV4-2 TRBD2
TGTGCCAGCAGCCGGACGGGGGACCTCGGAGGTGGCTACACCTTC CASSRTGDLGGGYTF TRBJ1-2 NA TRBV5-5 NA
TGTGCCAGCAGCCAAGAGCTCGGGCAGGGTGAAAAACTGTTTTTT CASSQELGQGEKLFF TRBJ1-4 NA TRBV4-2 NA
TGTGCCTGGAAGGAGGCAGGGGGAAGCGGGGAGCTGTTTTTT CAWKEAGGSGELFF TRBJ2-2 NA TRBV30 TRBD1
TGTGCCAGCAGTACGGACAGGGTATTATCTTTC CASSTDRVLSF TRBJ2-7 once TRBV6-2/TRBV6-3 TRBD1
TGTGCCAGCAGTTATTTAGCATTGGGGACCCAGTACTTC CASSYLALGTQYF TRBJ2-5 NA TRBV6-2/TRBV6-3 NA
TGCAGCGTTGAACCAACAGGGATGTATGGCTACACCTTC CSVEPTGMYGYTF TRBJ1-2 NA TRBV29-1 NA
TGTGCCAGCAGCTCCTACGCCTATTCTAGCGGGGGCCCCCTTGAGCAGTACTTC CASSSYAYSSGGPLEQYF TRBJ2-7 NA TRBV5-6 TRBD2
TGTGCCAGCAGCTTAGTTCAGGGGGTTCCAGCTTTCTTT CASSLVQGVPAFF TRBJ1-1 once TRBV7-9 TRBD1
TGTGCCAGCAGTGGCCGGGGGAAGACAGGGGCAGATACGCAGTATTTT CASSGRGKTGADTQYF TRBJ2-3 few TRBV2 TRBD1
TGTGCCAGCAGCTTGGTTGGGGGGGCTATGGATGAGCAGTTCTTC CASSLVGGAMDEQFF TRBJ2-1 NA TRBV7-9 NA
TGTGCCTGGAGTTATACGGGGAGAAGACAGCCCCAGCATTTT CAWSYTGRRQPQHF TRBJ1-5 few TRBV30 NA
TGCGCCAGCACGCAAGGACAGGGCGCTTTCTTT CASTQGQGAFF TRBJ1-1 NA TRBV4-1 TRBD1
TGTGCCTGGAGTCCCGGGGACTATGGCTACACCTTC CAWSPGDYGYTF TRBJ1-2 many TRBV30 NA
TGTGCCAGCAGTTATACAGTCATGAACACTGAAGCTTTCTTT CASSYTVMNTEAFF TRBJ1-1 NA TRBV6-5 NA
TGTGCCAGCAGCGTTCTACCGACGGCCGGGGAGCAGTTCTTC CASSVLPTAGEQFF TRBJ2-1 NA TRBV9 NA
TGTGCCAGCAGTGAGAAAGATACGCAGTATTTT CASSEKDTQYF TRBJ2-3 NA TRBV28 NA
TGCGCCAGCAGCTTGCCCCTCTCTGGGGCCAACGTCCTGACTTTC CASSLPLSGANVLTF TRBJ2-6 NA TRBV5-1 NA
TGTGCCAGCACCCTCTCTCCGGGACAGGGGGCTAATGAGCAGTTCTTC CASTLSPGQGANEQFF TRBJ2-1 NA TRBV7-2 TRBD1
TGTGCCAGCTCACCGGGGACAGGGACGCGAGGTACGCAGTATTTT CASSPGTGTRGTQYF TRBJ2-3 NA TRBV18 TRBD1